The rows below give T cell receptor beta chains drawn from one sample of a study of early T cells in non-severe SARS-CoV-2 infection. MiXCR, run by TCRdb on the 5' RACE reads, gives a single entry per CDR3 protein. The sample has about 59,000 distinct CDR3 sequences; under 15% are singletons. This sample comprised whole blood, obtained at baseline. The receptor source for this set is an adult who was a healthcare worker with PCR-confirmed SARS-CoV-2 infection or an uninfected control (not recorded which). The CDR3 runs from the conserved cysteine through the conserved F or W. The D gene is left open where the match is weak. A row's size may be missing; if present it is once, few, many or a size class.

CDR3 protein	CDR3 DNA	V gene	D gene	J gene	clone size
CASSQSFRLAGELFF	TGCGCCAGCAGCCAAAGTTTTAGACTAGCCGGGGAGCTGTTTTTT	TRBV4-3	NA	TRBJ2-2	many
CSVEGGIGETQYF	TGCAGCGTTGAAGGGGGTATCGGAGAGACCCAGTACTTC	TRBV29-1	NA	TRBJ2-5	once
CASSQERTGYLYESEQYF	TGCGCCAGCAGCCAAGAGCGGACAGGGTACCTCTACGAGTCCGAGCAGTACTTC	TRBV4-1	TRBD1	TRBJ2-7	few
CASSLRPPGRYNEQFF	TGCGCCAGCAGCCTAAGACCCCCGGGTAGATACAATGAGCAGTTCTTC	TRBV4-1	NA	TRBJ2-1	few
CASSETWLSGNTIYF	TGTGCCAGCAGTGAAACATGGTTATCTGGAAACACCATATATTTT	TRBV6-1	NA	TRBJ1-3	NA
CASSYGPRTSGADTQYF	TGTGCCAGCAGTTACGGCCCGCGGACTAGCGGGGCAGATACGCAGTATTTT	TRBV6-2/TRBV6-3	TRBD2	TRBJ2-3	NA
CASSPSRTRQYF	TGTGCCAGCAGCCCCTCTCGGACTAGGCAGTATTTT	TRBV11-2	TRBD2	TRBJ2-3	NA
CASSDHGQGGNEKLFF	TGTGCCAGCAGTGATCACGGACAGGGCGGAAATGAAAAACTGTTTTTT	TRBV25-1	TRBD1	TRBJ1-4	NA
CASSDGIAGVDHEQYF	TGTGCCAGCAGTGACGGAATAGCGGGAGTAGATCACGAGCAGTACTTC	TRBV25-1	TRBD2	TRBJ2-7	many
CASSSRDTTFSGANVLTF	TGTGCCAGCAGCAGCCGGGACACCACGTTCTCTGGGGCCAACGTCCTGACTTTC	TRBV7-2	NA	TRBJ2-6	many
CSAQGDGYGYTF	TGCAGTGCTCAGGGTGATGGCTATGGCTACACCTTC	TRBV20-1	NA	TRBJ1-2	few
CASSLGPGTSQYF	TGTGCCAGCAGCTTAGGTCCGGGAACTTCGCAGTATTTT	TRBV5-6	NA	TRBJ2-3	NA
CASSKEKKPELAVLYNEQFF	TGTGCCAGCAGCAAAGAGAAGAAGCCCGAACTAGCGGTGTTATACAATGAGCAGTTCTTC	TRBV21-1	NA	TRBJ2-1	few
CASSARLNGGVYEQYF	TGTGCCAGCAGCGCGAGACTCAACGGGGGCGTCTACGAACAGTACTTC	TRBV9	NA	TRBJ2-7	few
CASSEGGFYEQYF	TGTGCCAGCAGTGAAGGTGGTTTCTACGAGCAGTACTTC	TRBV2	NA	TRBJ2-7	many
CASIVNTEAFF	TGTGCCAGCATCGTTAACACTGAAGCTTTCTTT	TRBV21-1	NA	TRBJ1-1	many
CASSYWGENTEAFF	TGTGCCAGCAGTTACTGGGGCGAGAACACTGAAGCTTTCTTT	TRBV6-5	NA	TRBJ1-1	few
CASSPGGETQYF	TGCGCCAGCAGTCCTGGGGGGGAGACCCAGTACTTC	TRBV10-1	NA	TRBJ2-5	many
CASSLEDQGAEFTGELFF	TGTGCCAGCAGCTTAGAAGATCAGGGGGCCGAGTTCACCGGGGAGCTGTTTTTT	TRBV13	TRBD1	TRBJ2-2	NA
CASSLATGGDEQYF	TGTGCCAGCAGCTTAGCAACGGGGGGAGACGAGCAGTACTTC	TRBV7-9	TRBD2	TRBJ2-7	few
CASSVGGRALGDEQYF	TGTGCCAGCAGCGTAGGCGGGAGGGCCCTCGGGGACGAGCAGTACTTC	TRBV9	TRBD2	TRBJ2-7	NA
CASSRTSQETQYF	TGTGCCAGCAGCCGGACTAGCCAAGAGACCCAGTACTTC	TRBV6-2/TRBV6-3	TRBD2	TRBJ2-5	few
CASSPTSTDTQYF	TGTGCCAGTAGTCCCACTAGCACAGATACGCAGTATTTT	TRBV19	NA	TRBJ2-3	NA
CASSLRIAGGADTQYF	TGTGCCAGCAGCTTAAGAATAGCGGGAGGGGCGGATACGCAGTATTTT	TRBV7-3	TRBD2	TRBJ2-3	NA
CAIGASGGAHTGELFF	TGTGCCATCGGCGCGAGCGGGGGGGCTCACACCGGGGAGCTGTTTTTT	TRBV10-3	TRBD2	TRBJ2-2	many
CASSPEHRGSGELFF	TGTGCCAGCAGCCCAGAGCACAGGGGATCCGGGGAGCTGTTTTTT	TRBV7-6	TRBD1	TRBJ2-2	NA
CASSLRGLEETQYF	TGCGCCAGCAGCTTGAGGGGACTTGAGGAGACCCAGTACTTC	TRBV5-1	NA	TRBJ2-5	NA
CASSLASYNEQFF	TGTGCCAGCAGCTTAGCTTCGTACAATGAGCAGTTCTTC	TRBV7-9	NA	TRBJ2-1	NA
CASTEGPAYNEQFF	TGTGCCAGCACAGAGGGGCCTGCCTACAATGAGCAGTTCTTC	TRBV6-2/TRBV6-3	NA	TRBJ2-1	NA
CASSQGLGQETQYF	TGTGCCAGCAGTCAAGGGCTAGGACAAGAGACCCAGTACTTC	TRBV7-9	NA	TRBJ2-5	NA
CASSQAGGRGNEQFF	TGTGCCAGCAGCCAAGCTGGCGGGAGGGGAAATGAGCAGTTCTTC	TRBV14	TRBD2	TRBJ2-1	NA
CASSQEPETFF	TGCGCCAGCAGCCAGGAGCCGGAAACTTTCTTT	TRBV4-1	NA	TRBJ1-1	few
CASSYINTEAFF	TGTGCCAGCAGTTATATTAACACTGAAGCTTTCTTT	TRBV7-2	NA	TRBJ1-1	many
CSARGTSGLYEQFF	TGCAGTGCTAGAGGGACTAGCGGTCTCTATGAGCAGTTCTTC	TRBV20-1	TRBD2	TRBJ2-1	many
CASSDSASSYNEQFF	TGTGCCAGCAGTGACTCAGCGAGCTCCTACAATGAGCAGTTCTTC	TRBV6-4	NA	TRBJ2-1	few
CASSPSRGPDTQYF	TGTGCCAGCAGCCCGTCCCGGGGGCCAGATACGCAGTATTTT	TRBV7-2	NA	TRBJ2-3	few
CASSPAGVERGSDTQYF	TGTGCTAGCAGCCCCGCCGGGGTTGAGAGGGGATCAGATACGCAGTATTTT	TRBV7-7	NA	TRBJ2-3	many
CASSPRTSYNSPLHF	TGTGCCAGCAGCCCGCGGACTAGCTATAATTCACCCCTCCACTTT	TRBV7-9	NA	TRBJ1-6	NA
CATSDPGAGNYGYTF	TGTGCCACCAGTGATCCGGGGGCCGGGAACTATGGCTACACCTTC	TRBV24-1	NA	TRBJ1-2	NA
CSARGTVNTEAFF	TGCAGTGCTAGGGGGACGGTGAACACTGAAGCTTTCTTT	TRBV20-1	NA	TRBJ1-1	NA
CASSPWTGGRTEAFF	TGCGCCAGCAGCCCGTGGACAGGGGGCCGCACTGAAGCTTTCTTT	TRBV4-1	TRBD1	TRBJ1-1	few
CASSLLDEQFF	TGTGCCAGCAGTTTACTAGATGAGCAGTTCTTC	TRBV12-3/TRBV12-4	NA	TRBJ2-1	NA
CASSQVGLAGDHGTQYF	TGCGCCAGCAGCCAAGTAGGACTAGCGGGGGACCATGGTACGCAGTATTTT	TRBV4-1	TRBD2	TRBJ2-3	few
CASSFSWDYSGNEQFF	TGTGCCAGTAGTTTCTCCTGGGACTACTCAGGGAATGAGCAGTTCTTC	TRBV19	TRBD2	TRBJ2-1	NA
CSAYRGRSGNTIYF	TGCAGTGCTTACAGGGGCCGCTCTGGAAACACCATATATTTT	TRBV20-1	TRBD1	TRBJ1-3	NA
CASSVVAGELFF	TGTGCCAGCAGCGTAGTGGCCGGGGAGCTGTTTTTT	TRBV9	NA	TRBJ2-2	many
CASSPPGRTSGANTQYF	TGTGCCAGCTCACCACCGGGGCGGACTAGCGGGGCCAATACGCAGTATTTT	TRBV18	TRBD2	TRBJ2-3	few
CASTRGAPYTQYF	TGTGCCAGCACCCGCGGGGCCCCATATACGCAGTATTTT	TRBV2	NA	TRBJ2-3	few
CAISDVYEQYF	TGTGCCATCAGTGACGTCTACGAGCAGTACTTC	TRBV10-3	NA	TRBJ2-7	NA
CASSYILSDEQYF	TGTGCCAGCAGCTACATCCTATCAGACGAGCAGTACTTC	TRBV7-9	NA	TRBJ2-7	NA
CSARDARGGAWKTQYF	TGCAGTGCTAGAGATGCTCGAGGGGGCGCATGGAAGACCCAGTACTTC	TRBV20-1	TRBD1	TRBJ2-5	few
CASSNHEQAPLHF	TGTGCCAGTAGCAATCACGAACAGGCTCCACTCCACTTT	TRBV19	NA	TRBJ1-6	NA
CSVANDYEQYF	TGCAGCGTTGCCAACGACTACGAGCAGTACTTC	TRBV29-1	NA	TRBJ2-7	few
CASSSPGLAGADTQYF	TGTGCCAGCAGCTCACCTGGACTAGCGGGAGCAGATACGCAGTATTTT	TRBV7-6	TRBD2	TRBJ2-3	few
CASSSYGTGATDTQYF	TGCGCCAGCAGCTCCTACGGGACAGGGGCAACAGATACGCAGTATTTT	TRBV5-1	TRBD1	TRBJ2-3	many
CASSAVGNEKLFF	TGTGCCAGCAGTGCAGTGGGTAATGAAAAACTGTTTTTT	TRBV2	NA	TRBJ1-4	few
CASSFGGYEQYF	TGTGCCAGCAGTTTTGGAGGGTACGAGCAGTACTTC	TRBV12-3/TRBV12-4	NA	TRBJ2-7	few
CAIGSSSSYNEQFF	TGTGCCATCGGAAGCTCTAGCTCCTACAATGAGCAGTTCTTC	TRBV2	NA	TRBJ2-1	NA